One sample yielded the 17 T cell receptor beta chains listed below, sequenced in a study of CD8 T cells in Susac syndrome. RNA was extracted with the RNeasy kit, and a quantity of roughly 0.5 to 1 ug was reverse transcribed using random hexamers. TCRdb used MiXCR to reprocess the immunoSEQ multiplex PCR reads, holding one entry per CDR3 protein. The profile shows 150,000 to 200,000 distinct CDR3 sequences, roughly 95% of them singletons. The sequenced sample consisted of CD8+ T cells from PBMCs. The receptors were gathered from a human donor with multiple sclerosis.

The chain links TRBV20-1 to TRBJ2-5, with 12 bases matching TRBD2. The CDR3 has 18 amino acids. CDR1 DFQATT and CDR2 SNEGSKA come from the germline V gene (reference sequence). The V and J ends lost 5 bases and 1 base, in that order; junction bases with no gene match: 14. CDR3 sequence (DNA): TGCAGTGCTCTCCATTGGGGACTAGCGGGCCGCCTCCAAGAGACCCAGTACTTC. Amino acid sequence: CSALHWGLAGRLQETQYF.

This clonotype showed up just once. This rearrangement joins TRBV29-1 to TRBJ1-2; D remains unclear. Per the germline V gene, CDR1 is SQVTM and CDR2 is ANQGSEA. V shed 0 bases and J shed 2 bases, with 10 bases lying between them. The CDR3 is 14 residues long. CDR3 residues: CSVEDLDVNYGYTF. In DNA form, the CDR3 reads TGCAGCGTTGAAGATCTGGACGTGAACTATGGCTACACCTTC.

The rearrangement joins TRBV20-1 to TRBJ2-3, with 11 positions matching TRBD1. CDR1 is DFQATT and CDR2 is SNEGSKA in the germline V gene (reference sequence). The CDR3 extends over 14 amino acids. J lost 5 bases, V lost 3 bases, and 4 bases had no gene match. The chain's CDR3 is CSARSGQGEDTQYF. CDR3 coding DNA: TGCAGTGCTAGGTCGGGACAGGGGGAAGATACGCAGTATTTT.

This chain links TRBV5-4 with TRBJ1-1, with 7 positions matching TRBD1. Germline V gives CDR1 SGHNT, CDR2 YYREEE (reference sequence). V was clipped by 5 bases and J by 4 bases; unmatched bases: 5. The CDR3 length is 13 residues. The CDR3 DNA reads TGTGCCAGCAGGAGACAGGGCGGCACTGAAGCTTTCTTT. It encodes CASRRQGGTEAFF.

This chain connects TRBV27 to TRBJ1-5; D is ambiguous. V was clipped by 4 bases and J by 4 bases, with 17 bases between them. The CDR3 is 16 residues long. Germline CDR1 MNHEY, CDR2 SMNVEV (reference sequence). CDR3 nucleotides: TGTGCCAGCAGTTCCCGTAGGCATCTTAGGAATCAGCCCCAGCATTTT. The encoded protein is CASSSRRHLRNQPQHF.

CDR3 residues: CATDDRASGSQEQFF. The CDR3 DNA follows: TGTGCCACCGATGATAGGGCTAGCGGGTCACAGGAGCAGTTCTTC. The gene calls are TRBV28 and TRBJ2-1; 8 bases align to TRBD2. CDR3 length: 15 residues. Germline loops: CDR1 MDHEN, CDR2 SYDVKM. J gave up 10 bases and V 10 bases, and 18 bases lay outside the gene matches.

V usage is TRBV3-1 and J usage is TRBJ2-5, with 7 bases aligning to TRBD2. The CDR3 is 17 amino acids. J lost 3 bases, V lost 0 bases, and 10 bases had no gene match. Germline V CDR1 and CDR2: LGHDT, YNNKEL (reference sequence). CDR3 sequence reads: CASSQDRFGRPKETQYF. In nucleotides, the CDR3 is TGTGCCAGCAGCCAAGATCGTTTCGGGAGGCCGAAAGAGACCCAGTACTTC.

The CDR3 DNA is TGCAGTGCTAGAGATCTGGCGGGGGAATGGATGAGGGATGAGCAGTTCTTC. The encoded protein is CSARDLAGEWMRDEQFF. The J gene is TRBJ2-1, the V gene TRBV20-1, with 7 bases fitting TRBD2. V lost 0 bases and J lost 8; bases outside the gene matches: 16. Germline CDR1 and CDR2: DFQATT and SNEGSKA (reference sequence). This CDR3 has 17 residues.

The rearrangement uses TRBV29-1 and TRBJ2-7; 7 nucleotides align to TRBD1. Per germline, CDR1 SQVTM and CDR2 ANQGSEA. With 1 base clipped from V and 2 bases from J, the junction kept 5 bases outside the gene matches. This CDR3 contains 14 residues. CDR3: CSVEVGDSAYEQYF. The CDR3 bases are TGCAGCGTTGAAGTCGGGGACAGTGCCTACGAGCAGTACTTC.

This chain joins TRBV9 and TRBJ2-7, with D perhaps TRBD2 (5 bases). V lost 3 bases, J lost 1 base, and 8 bases lay in between. Germline CDR1 and CDR2: SGDLS and YYNGEE. The CDR3 has 13 amino acids. The CDR3 spells CASSGSGSYEQYF. As DNA, the CDR3 is TGTGCCAGCAGCGGCAGCGGTTCCTACGAGCAGTACTTC.

This chain joins TRBV3-1 and TRBJ1-2; 7 nucleotides align to TRBD1. The CDR3 has 15 residues. J was trimmed by 4 bases and V by 4 bases; bases with no gene match: 9. The V gene's germline CDR1 is LGHDT and CDR2 YNNKEL (reference sequence). The CDR3 nucleotides are TGTGCCAGCAGCCGGGGAGGCAGGGGGATCTATGGCTACACCTTC. It is translated as CASSRGGRGIYGYTF.

V gene TRBV3-1 combines with J gene TRBJ2-1; D could derive from TRBD1 or TRBD2 (6 bases each). CDR3 length: 15 amino acids. Between the trimmed V and J ends, which lost 5 bases and 3 bases, there was a span of 14 bases. Per the germline V gene, CDR1 is LGHDT and CDR2 is YNNKEL (reference sequence). CDR3 coding DNA: TGTGCCAGCAGCTTCGAGGGGGGATACTACAATGAGCAGTTCTTC. Protein: CASSFEGGYYNEQFF.

CDR3 sequence: CASGLREGMWVNEQFF. The CDR3 coding sequence is TGTGCTAGTGGTTTGCGGGAGGGCATGTGGGTCAATGAGCAGTTCTTC. The chain carries TRBV12-5 and TRBJ2-1; TRBD2 aligns across 8 bases. Unmatched junction bases numbered 9, after V lost 2 bases and J lost 6 bases. In germline, CDR1 is LGHNT, CDR2 FRNRAP. The CDR3 runs to 16 residues.

The rearrangement links TRBV29-1 to TRBJ2-1; possible D gene TRBD2, 6 bases. The CDR3 has 14 amino acids. With 5 bases removed from V and 5 bases from J, the gap between germline ends came to 16 bases. Germline CDR1 is SQVTM and CDR2 is ANQGSEA. This CDR3 reads CSVLLAEGDNEQFF. CDR3 DNA: TGCAGCGTTCTGTTAGCGGAGGGCGACAATGAGCAGTTCTTC.

V gene TRBV12-3 or TRBV12-4 combines with J gene TRBJ1-1; D might be TRBD1 (5 bases). The V end was cut by 4 bases, the J end by 13 bases, with 16 bases between. This CDR3 spans 12 amino acids. CDR3 residues: CASSSWGGESFF. In DNA form, the CDR3 reads TGTGCCAGCAGTTCGTGGGGGGGGGAGAGTTTCTTT.

V is TRBV4-1 and J is TRBJ2-7; D is possibly TRBD1 (5 bases). Germline values: CDR1 MGHRA, CDR2 YSYEKL. V was clipped by 0 bases and J by 4 bases, with 13 bases between them. The CDR3 sequence is 15 residues long. The CDR3 protein is CASSQDSSGSYEQYF. As DNA, the CDR3 is TGCGCCAGCAGCCAAGATAGTTCAGGGTCTTACGAGCAGTACTTC.

CDR3 bases: TGTGCCACCAGCAGTCCTGGTACAGCCCCTTTTGAAGCTTTCTTT. This encodes CATSSPGTAPFEAFF. The chain is built from TRBV15 and TRBJ1-1, with unresolved D. The CDR3 runs to 15 residues. V was pared by 3 bases and J by 7 bases, with 18 bases between. CDR1 is LNHNV, CDR2 YYDKDF, per germline (reference sequence).